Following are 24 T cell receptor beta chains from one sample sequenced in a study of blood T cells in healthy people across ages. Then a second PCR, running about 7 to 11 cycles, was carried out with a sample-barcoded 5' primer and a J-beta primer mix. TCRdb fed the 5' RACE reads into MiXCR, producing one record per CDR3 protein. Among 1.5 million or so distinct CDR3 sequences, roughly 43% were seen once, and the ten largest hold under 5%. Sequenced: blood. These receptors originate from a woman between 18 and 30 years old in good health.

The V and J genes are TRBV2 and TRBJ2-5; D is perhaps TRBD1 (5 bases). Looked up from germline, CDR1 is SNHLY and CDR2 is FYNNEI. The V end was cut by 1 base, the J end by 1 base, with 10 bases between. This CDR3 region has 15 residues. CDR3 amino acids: CASSEGGQVQETQYF. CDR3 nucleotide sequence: TGTGCCAGCAGTGAAGGCGGACAAGTCCAAGAGACCCAGTACTTC.

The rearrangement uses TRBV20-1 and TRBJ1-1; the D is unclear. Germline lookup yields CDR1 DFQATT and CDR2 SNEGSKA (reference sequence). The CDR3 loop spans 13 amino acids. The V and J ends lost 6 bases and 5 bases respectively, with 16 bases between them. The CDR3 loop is CSAPPGVRTEAFF. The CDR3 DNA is TGCAGTGCCCCCCCCGGGGTTCGGACTGAAGCTTTCTTT.

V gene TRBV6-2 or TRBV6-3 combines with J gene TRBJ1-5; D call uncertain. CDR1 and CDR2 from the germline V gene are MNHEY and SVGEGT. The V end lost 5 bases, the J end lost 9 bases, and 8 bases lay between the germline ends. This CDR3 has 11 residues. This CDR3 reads CASSDRGPQHF. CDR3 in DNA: TGTGCCAGCAGTGACCGGGGGCCCCAGCATTTT.

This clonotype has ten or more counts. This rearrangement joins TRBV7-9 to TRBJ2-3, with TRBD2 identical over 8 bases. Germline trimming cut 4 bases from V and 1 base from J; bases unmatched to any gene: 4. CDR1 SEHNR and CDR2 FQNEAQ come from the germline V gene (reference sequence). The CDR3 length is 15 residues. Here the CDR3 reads CASSWRGERTDTQYF. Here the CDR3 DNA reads TGTGCCAGCAGCTGGCGGGGGGAACGCACAGATACGCAGTATTTT.

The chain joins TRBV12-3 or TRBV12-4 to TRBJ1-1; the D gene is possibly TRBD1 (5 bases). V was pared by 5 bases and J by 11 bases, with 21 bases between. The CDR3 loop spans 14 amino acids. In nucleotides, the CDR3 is TGTGCCAGCAGTGCCCGCAGGGATTCGGGTGAGGCTTTCTTT. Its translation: CASSARRDSGEAFF.

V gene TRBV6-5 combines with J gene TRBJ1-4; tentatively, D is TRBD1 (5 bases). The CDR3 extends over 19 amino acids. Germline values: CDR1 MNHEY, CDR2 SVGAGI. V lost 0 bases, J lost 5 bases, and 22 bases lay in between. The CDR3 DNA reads TGTGCCAGCAGTTACTCGAGCCTCAGGCAGGGCTATTTCAATGAAAAACTGTTTTTT. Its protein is CASSYSSLRQGYFNEKLFF.

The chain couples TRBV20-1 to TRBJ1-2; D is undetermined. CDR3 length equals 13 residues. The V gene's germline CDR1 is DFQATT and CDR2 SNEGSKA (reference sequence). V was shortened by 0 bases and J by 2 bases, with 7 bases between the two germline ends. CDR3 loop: CSARDLKNYGYTF. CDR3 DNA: TGCAGTGCTAGAGATCTTAAGAACTATGGCTACACCTTC.

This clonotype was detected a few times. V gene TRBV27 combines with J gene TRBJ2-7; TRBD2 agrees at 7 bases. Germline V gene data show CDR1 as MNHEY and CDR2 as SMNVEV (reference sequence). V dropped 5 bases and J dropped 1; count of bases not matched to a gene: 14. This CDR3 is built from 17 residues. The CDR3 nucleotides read TGTGCCAGCAGTCCCCTTGCCCCAGCGGGGTTTTCCTACGAGCAGTACTTC. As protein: CASSPLAPAGFSYEQYF.

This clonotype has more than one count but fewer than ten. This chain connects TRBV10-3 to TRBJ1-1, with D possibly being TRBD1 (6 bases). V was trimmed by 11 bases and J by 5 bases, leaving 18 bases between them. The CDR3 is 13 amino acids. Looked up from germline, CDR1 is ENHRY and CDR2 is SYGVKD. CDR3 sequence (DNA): TGTGCCGTGCAAGACAGGCCGGGGACTGAAGCTTTCTTT. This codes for CAVQDRPGTEAFF.

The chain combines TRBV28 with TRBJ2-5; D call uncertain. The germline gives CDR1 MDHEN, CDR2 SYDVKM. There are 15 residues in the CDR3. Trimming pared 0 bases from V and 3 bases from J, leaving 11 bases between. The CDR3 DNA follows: TGTGCCAGCAGTTTATGGCAGTCCCTCGAAGAGACCCAGTACTTC. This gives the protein CASSLWQSLEETQYF.

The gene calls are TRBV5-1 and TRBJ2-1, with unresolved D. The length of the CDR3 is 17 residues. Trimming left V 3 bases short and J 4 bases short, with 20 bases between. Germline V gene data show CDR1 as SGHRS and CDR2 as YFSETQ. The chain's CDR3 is CASSWDHRVLGYNEQFF. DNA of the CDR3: TGCGCCAGCAGCTGGGATCATAGGGTCCTAGGGTACAATGAGCAGTTCTTC.

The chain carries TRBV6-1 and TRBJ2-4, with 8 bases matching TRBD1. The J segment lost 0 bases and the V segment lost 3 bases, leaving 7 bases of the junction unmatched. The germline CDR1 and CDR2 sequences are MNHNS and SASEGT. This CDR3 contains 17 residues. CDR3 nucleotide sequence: TGTGCCAGCAGTGACTACCTCGGACAGGGAGCCAAAAACATTCAGTACTTC. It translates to CASSDYLGQGAKNIQYF.

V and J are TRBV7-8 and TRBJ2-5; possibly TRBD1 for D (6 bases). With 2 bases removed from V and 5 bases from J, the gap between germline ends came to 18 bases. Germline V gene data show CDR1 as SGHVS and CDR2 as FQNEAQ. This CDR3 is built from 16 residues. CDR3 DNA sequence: TGTGCCAGCAGCTTATGGGGGAGTGAGGGGGAGGAGACCCAGTACTTC. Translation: CASSLWGSEGEETQYF.

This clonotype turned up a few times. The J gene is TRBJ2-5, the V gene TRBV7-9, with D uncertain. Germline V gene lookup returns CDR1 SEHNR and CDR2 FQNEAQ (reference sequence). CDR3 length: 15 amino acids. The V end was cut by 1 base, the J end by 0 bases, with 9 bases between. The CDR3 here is CASSLGRSYQETQYF. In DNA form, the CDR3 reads TGTGCCAGCAGCTTAGGCCGATCGTACCAAGAGACCCAGTACTTC.

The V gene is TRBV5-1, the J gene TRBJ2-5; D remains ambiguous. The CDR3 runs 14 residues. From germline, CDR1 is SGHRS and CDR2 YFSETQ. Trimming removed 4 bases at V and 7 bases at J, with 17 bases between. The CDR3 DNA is TGCGCCAGCAGCGTGGGTTCGGATCTTGGGACCCAGTACTTC. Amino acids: CASSVGSDLGTQYF.

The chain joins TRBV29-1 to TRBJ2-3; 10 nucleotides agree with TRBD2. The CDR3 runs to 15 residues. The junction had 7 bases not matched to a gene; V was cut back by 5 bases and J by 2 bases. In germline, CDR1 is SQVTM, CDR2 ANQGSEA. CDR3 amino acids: CSVPLAGGLTDTQYF. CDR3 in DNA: TGCAGCGTTCCATTAGCGGGAGGACTCACAGATACGCAGTATTTT.

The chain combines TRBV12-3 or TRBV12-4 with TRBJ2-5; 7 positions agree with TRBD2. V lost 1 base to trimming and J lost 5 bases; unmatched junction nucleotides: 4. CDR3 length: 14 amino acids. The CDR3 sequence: CASSLGRGSETQYF. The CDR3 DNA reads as TGTGCCAGCAGTTTAGGACGCGGGAGCGAGACCCAGTACTTC.

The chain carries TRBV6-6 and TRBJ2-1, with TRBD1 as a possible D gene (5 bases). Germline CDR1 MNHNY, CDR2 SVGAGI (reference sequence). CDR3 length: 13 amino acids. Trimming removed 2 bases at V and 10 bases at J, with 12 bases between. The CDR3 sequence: CASSYVREKEQFF. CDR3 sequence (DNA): TGTGCCAGCAGTTACGTCAGGGAAAAGGAGCAGTTCTTC.

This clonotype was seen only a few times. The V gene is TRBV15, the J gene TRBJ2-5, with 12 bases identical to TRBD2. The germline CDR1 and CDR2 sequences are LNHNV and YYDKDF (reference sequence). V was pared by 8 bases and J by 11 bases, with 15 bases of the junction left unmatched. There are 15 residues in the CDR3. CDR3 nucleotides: TGTGCCACCGGGACTGGACTAGCGGGGTACCATGAGCAGTACTTC. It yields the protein CATGTGLAGYHEQYF.

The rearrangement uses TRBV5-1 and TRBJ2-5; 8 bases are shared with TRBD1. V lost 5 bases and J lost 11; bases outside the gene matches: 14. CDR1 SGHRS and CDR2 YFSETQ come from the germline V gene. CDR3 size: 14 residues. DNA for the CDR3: TGCGCCAGCAGGGAAGGACAGGGTATGGAAGAGCAGTACTTC. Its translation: CASREGQGMEEQYF.

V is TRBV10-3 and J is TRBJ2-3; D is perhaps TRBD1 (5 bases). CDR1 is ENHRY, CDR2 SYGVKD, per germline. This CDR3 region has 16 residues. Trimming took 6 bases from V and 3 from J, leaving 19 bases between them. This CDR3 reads CAISAGTGGATDTQYF. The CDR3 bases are TGTGCCATCAGCGCCGGTACGGGTGGGGCGACAGATACGCAGTATTTT.

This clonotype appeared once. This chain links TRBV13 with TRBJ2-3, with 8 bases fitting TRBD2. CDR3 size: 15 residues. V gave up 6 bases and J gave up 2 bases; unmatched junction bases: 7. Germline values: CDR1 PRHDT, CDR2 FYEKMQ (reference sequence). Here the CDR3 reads CASRVAGGATDTQYF. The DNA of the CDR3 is TGTGCCAGCAGAGTGGCGGGGGGTGCCACAGATACGCAGTATTTT.

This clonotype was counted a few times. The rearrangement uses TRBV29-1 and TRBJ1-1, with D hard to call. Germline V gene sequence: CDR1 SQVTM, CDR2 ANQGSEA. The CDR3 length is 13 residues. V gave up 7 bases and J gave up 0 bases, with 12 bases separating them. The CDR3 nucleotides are TGCAGCGCCCCGGGAAAGGTGAACACTGAAGCTTTCTTT. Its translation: CSAPGKVNTEAFF.

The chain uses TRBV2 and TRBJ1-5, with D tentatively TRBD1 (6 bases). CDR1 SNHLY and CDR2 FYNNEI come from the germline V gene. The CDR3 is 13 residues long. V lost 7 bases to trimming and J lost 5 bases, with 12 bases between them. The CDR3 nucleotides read TGTGCCAGCACCCGGGACATACATCAGCCCCAGCATTTT. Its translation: CASTRDIHQPQHF.